Each of the 5 T cell receptor beta chains below was sequenced from the same sample in a study of STAT3 mutations in large granular lymphocyte leukemia. Produced via immunoSEQ multiplex PCR; TCRdb's table is partial and in-frame only. The table has about 19,000 clones, 92% seen once. These receptors' targets are unknown. General study points: In T-cell large granular lymphocyte leukemia, about half of patients showed multiple immunodominant subclonotypes.

The source material was peripheral blood mononuclear cells. Receptors were obtained from a man between 60 and 75 years old with T-cell large granular lymphocyte leukemia. Some clones in this sample may be carry-over from other donors' samples.

This chain joins TRBV5-8 and TRBJ2-3, with TRBD2 matching 14 bases. The CDR3 has 13 amino acids. Germline-derived CDR1 and CDR2 are SGHTS and YDEGEE. V shed 3 bases, J shed 14 bases, and the junction held 5 bases outside the gene matches. The CDR3 loop is CASSWGTSGSRYF. The CDR3 DNA is TGTGCCAGCAGCTGGGGGACTAGCGGGAGCCGGTATTTT.

This clone was observed a single time. This chain links TRBV5-4 with TRBJ1-3; D not certain. From germline, CDR1 is SGHNT and CDR2 YYREEE (reference sequence). The ends were cut back, 2 bases at V and 0 bases at J, with 6 bases in the middle. This CDR3 has 14 amino acids. CDR3 DNA sequence: TGTGCCAGCAGCTTAAGAGACTCTGGAAACACCATATATTTT. The encoded protein is CASSLRDSGNTIYF.

The rearrangement uses TRBV6-1 and TRBJ2-5; 8 nucleotides match TRBD2. V lost 4 bases and J lost 5; bases outside the gene matches: 6. Per the germline V gene, CDR1 is MNHNS and CDR2 is SASEGT. This CDR3 spans 14 amino acids. This CDR3 reads CASSVNGRGETQYF. CDR3 bases: TGTGCCAGCAGTGTCAACGGGAGGGGGGAGACCCAGTACTTC.

CDR3 region: CASSVLRNTGELFF. Here the CDR3 DNA reads TGTGCCAGCAGCGTATTGAGGAACACCGGGGAGCTGTTTTTT. This chain links TRBV9 with TRBJ2-2; D is ambiguous. V lost 1 base and J lost 1, with 5 bases in between. Germline V gives CDR1 SGDLS, CDR2 YYNGEE. The length of the CDR3 is 14 residues.

The chain couples TRBV13 to TRBJ2-5; perhaps TRBD1 as D (6 bases). The CDR3 loop spans 20 amino acids. Germline V gene lookup returns CDR1 PRHDT and CDR2 FYEKMQ (reference sequence). The V and J ends lost 3 bases and 2 bases respectively, with 28 bases between them. This chain's CDR3 is CASSFSAGQIPPQSQETQYF. Here the CDR3 DNA reads TGTGCCAGCAGCTTCTCAGCTGGACAGATCCCCCCCCAAAGTCAAGAGACCCAGTACTTC.